Presented here are 13 T cell receptor beta chains from one specimen sequenced in a study of persistence of HIV-infected CD4 T cells. An overlapping HIV-1 Gag peptide pool stimulated these cells at about 1 ug/peptide/mL. Sorted nonresponding memory CD4+ T cells were CD40L-negative, CD69-negative, CD45RO-high. For these receptors, no antigen is known. The libraries were made with immunoSEQ version 4 in survey mode. The data were produced by immunoSEQ multiplex PCR, yet TCRdb's version contains in-frame clones alone and is incomplete. Among about 36,000 clones listed, over 75% were seen once. The sample was cultured CD4+ T cells from PBMCs, taken from a patient who received antiretroviral therapy. The receptors were gathered from an adult with HIV. The donor label of this sample is uncertain.

This sequence joins TRBV18 and TRBJ2-2; 8 bases align to TRBD1. V lost 3 bases and J lost 6; bases outside the gene matches: 6. CDR3 length equals 15 residues. Germline V gene lookup returns CDR1 KGHSH and CDR2 LQKENI. CDR3 amino acids: CASSPRTGYAGELFF. The CDR3 DNA sequence: TGTGCCAGCTCACCGAGGACAGGGTATGCCGGGGAGCTGTTTTTT. Looking up the rest from reference TRBV18 and TRBJ2-2 gives the full variable domain: NAGVMQNPRHLVRRRGQEARLRCSPMKGHSHVYWYRQLPEEGLKFMVYLQKENIIDESGMPKERFSAEFPKEGPSILRIQQVVRGDSAAYFCASSPRTGYAGELFFGEGSRLTVL.

This clone was detected a few times. V and J are TRBV3-1 (or the pseudogene TRBV3-2) and TRBJ2-7, with no clear D. Trimming pared 2 bases from V and 0 bases from J, leaving 14 bases between. The CDR3 is 16 amino acids. Per germline, CDR1 LGHDT and CDR2 YNNKEL (reference sequence). CDR3 amino acids: CASSQRPGPVSYEQYF. The CDR3 nucleotides read TGTGCCAGCAGCCAACGACCCGGGCCTGTCTCCTACGAGCAGTACTTC.

The chain combines TRBV14 with TRBJ2-1; 11 bases map to TRBD1. The V segment lost 8 bases and the J segment 7 bases; nucleotides outside the gene matches: 7. Germline CDR1 and CDR2: SGHDN and FVKESK. The CDR3 loop spans 14 amino acids. CDR3 in amino acids: CASGRDRGFNEQFF. The CDR3, as DNA: TGTGCCAGCGGGAGGGACAGGGGGTTTAATGAGCAGTTCTTC.

V usage is TRBV7-2 and J usage is TRBJ1-5, with 7 bases aligning to TRBD1. Germline V CDR1 and CDR2: SGHTA, FQGNSA. The CDR3 has 15 amino acids. After removal of 5 bases from V and 6 bases from J, the junction contained 10 bases not matched to a gene. Written as DNA, the CDR3 is TGTGCCAGCAGCCATGGACAGGCGCCCGGTCAGCCCCAGCATTTT. It translates to CASSHGQAPGQPQHF.

The rearrangement joins TRBV24-1 to TRBJ2-2; 9 positions match TRBD1. Germline-derived CDR1 and CDR2 are KGHDR and SFDVKD. The CDR3 consists of 14 residues. V lost 11 bases and J lost 4; bases outside the gene matches: 7. CDR3 bases: TGTGCCAGGAGGACAGGGGCGTTCACCGGGGAGCTGTTTTTT. This translates into CARRTGAFTGELFF.

The CDR3 reads CASSSPGLAGGLADTQYF. DNA of the CDR3: TGTGCCAGCAGCTCCCCGGGACTAGCGGGGGGGCTCGCAGATACGCAGTATTTT. The rearrangement links TRBV7-9 to TRBJ2-3, with 16 bases fitting TRBD2. The CDR3 extends over 18 amino acids. CDR1 SEHNR and CDR2 FQNEAQ come from the germline V gene (reference sequence). V shed 4 bases and J 4 bases; nucleotides not matched to a gene: 8.

This clone appeared a few times. This sequence joins TRBV18 and TRBJ1-1, with D unclear. Per the germline V gene, CDR1 is KGHSH and CDR2 is LQKENI. The CDR3 contains 13 residues. Trimming stripped 2 bases from V and 6 bases from J, with 10 bases between. CDR3 in DNA: TGTGCCAGCTCACCAATCACTCTGGCTGAAGCTTTCTTT. Translated: CASSPITLAEAFF.

The gene calls are TRBV27 and TRBJ1-2; no reliable D call. Trimming stripped 1 base from V and 4 bases from J, with 16 bases between. Germline V gene lookup returns CDR1 MNHEY and CDR2 SMNVEV (reference sequence). This CDR3 contains 16 residues. Written as DNA, the CDR3 is TGTGCCAGCAGTTTATATAGCCCCCAGAGTGGCTATGGCTACACCTTC. Its protein is CASSLYSPQSGYGYTF.

This clone occurred a few times. Other DNA sequences from this sample encode an identical CDR3 as well. The genes are TRBV2 and TRBJ1-1; tentative D call: TRBD1 (6 bases). Germline loops: CDR1 SNHLY, CDR2 FYNNEI. The ends were cut back, 4 bases at V and 2 bases at J, with 8 bases in the middle. CDR3 length equals 13 residues. CDR3 loop: CASSGRGNTEAFF. The CDR3 nucleotides read TGTGCCAGCAGTGGCAGGGGAAACACTGAAGCTTTCTTT.

The chain combines TRBV5-1 with TRBJ1-1; a possible D gene is TRBD1 (6 bases). The V end lost 6 bases, the J end lost 0 bases, and 18 bases lay between the germline ends. Germline CDR1 SGHRS, CDR2 YFSETQ. This CDR3 is 16 amino acids long. The CDR3 protein is CASTLLGGHMNTEAFF. As DNA, the CDR3 is TGCGCCAGCACTCTCCTGGGGGGCCACATGAACACTGAAGCTTTCTTT.

The chain is built from TRBV28 and TRBJ2-7; 7 bases match TRBD2. The CDR3 contains 13 residues. With 11 bases clipped from V and 0 bases from J, the junction kept 7 bases outside the gene matches. Germline CDR1 reads MDHEN; CDR2 reads SYDVKM. The CDR3 nucleotides are TGTGCCTGTTTGGGGGGGAGCTCCTACGAGCAGTACTTC. This codes for CACLGGSSYEQYF.

The chain employs TRBV18 and TRBJ2-3; D is uncertain. Germline CDR1 reads KGHSH; CDR2 reads LQKENI. V gave up 3 bases and J gave up 2 bases, with 9 bases separating them. The CDR3 contains 14 residues. CDR3 in DNA: TGTGCCAGCTCACCCCTGTCAGCCACAGATACGCAGTATTTT. Residues: CASSPLSATDTQYF. The full variable domain, its missing parts supplied by reference TRBV18 and TRBJ2-3, is NAGVMQNPRHLVRRRGQEARLRCSPMKGHSHVYWYRQLPEEGLKFMVYLQKENIIDESGMPKERFSAEFPKEGPSILRIQQVVRGDSAAYFCASSPLSATDTQYFGPGTRLTVL.

V usage is TRBV5-1 and J usage is TRBJ1-1, with 9 bases that match TRBD1. V gave up 4 bases and J gave up 4 bases; unmatched junction bases: 8. The CDR3 sequence is 15 residues long. The germline gives CDR1 SGHRS, CDR2 YFSETQ. The CDR3 region is CASSPGQGFGTEAFF. DNA of the CDR3: TGCGCCAGCAGCCCGGGACAGGGATTTGGCACTGAAGCTTTCTTT.